These 18 T cell receptor beta chains were all obtained from the same sample, sequenced in a study of blood T cells in healthy people across ages. Primed by a sample-barcoded 5' primer and a J-beta primer mix, a second PCR proceeded for roughly 7 to 11 cycles. TCRdb fed the 5' RACE reads into MiXCR, producing one record per CDR3 protein. Of about 1.6 million distinct CDR3 sequences in the sample, roughly 32% are singletons; the top ten hold about 11%. Sequencing was performed on blood. These receptors came from a woman aged 25 to 39 in good health.

CDR3 sequence: CASSQDQGSSYNEQFF. Here the CDR3 DNA reads TGTGCCAGCAGCCAAGACCAGGGGAGCTCCTACAATGAGCAGTTCTTC. The rearrangement links TRBV3-1 to TRBJ2-1, with a possible D match to TRBD1 (6 bases). Germline CDR1 LGHDT, CDR2 YNNKEL (reference sequence). V lost 0 bases and J lost 0, with 9 bases in between. This CDR3 comprises 16 residues.

The chain employs TRBV15 and TRBJ2-1; D gene uncertain. The CDR3 runs 15 residues. CDR1 is LNHNV and CDR2 is YYDKDF in the germline V gene (reference sequence). Between the trimmed V and J ends, which lost 1 base and 0 bases, there was a span of 7 bases. Here the CDR3 reads CATSRGRSSYNEQFF. CDR3 in DNA: TGTGCCACCAGCAGAGGCCGGAGCTCCTACAATGAGCAGTTCTTC.

CDR3: CSVEVAGYDGYTF. CDR3 DNA: TGCAGCGTTGAAGTGGCAGGGTATGATGGCTACACCTTC. The chain employs TRBV29-1 and TRBJ1-2; D may be TRBD1 (5 bases). CDR1 is SQVTM, CDR2 ANQGSEA, per germline. The CDR3 runs to 13 residues. The V end lost 1 base, the J end lost 6 bases, and 12 bases lay between the germline ends. Using reference TRBV29-1 and TRBJ1-2 for the parts outside the CDR3, the full variable domain is SAVISQKPSRDICQRGTSLTIQCQVDSQVTMMFWYRQQPGQSLTLIATANQGSEATYESGFVIDKFPISRPNLTFSTLTVSNMSPEDSSIYLCSVEVAGYDGYTFGSGTRLTVV.

The J gene is TRBJ1-2, the V gene TRBV9; 8 bases are shared with TRBD1. Germline assignment: CDR1 SGDLS and CDR2 YYNGEE. CDR3 length: 14 residues. Germline trimming cut 3 bases from V and 3 bases from J; bases unmatched to any gene: 4. The CDR3 region is CASSAGQGDYGYTF. For the CDR3, the DNA is TGTGCCAGCAGCGCCGGACAGGGTGACTATGGCTACACCTTC.

The chain couples TRBV9 to TRBJ2-3; a weak D match, TRBD2 (6 bases). The CDR3 covers 17 residues. Trimming took 3 bases from V and 2 from J, leaving 19 bases between them. Germline-derived CDR1 and CDR2 are SGDLS and YYNGEE. Here the CDR3 reads CASSASKTSLDTDTQYF. In DNA, the CDR3 is TGTGCCAGCAGCGCGAGCAAGACTAGTTTGGACACAGATACGCAGTATTTT.

This clonotype appeared many times. V and J are TRBV5-5 and TRBJ2-7; D is possibly TRBD2 (5 bases). Germline loops: CDR1 SGHKS, CDR2 YYEKEE (reference sequence). V lost 0 bases, J lost 2 bases, and 9 bases lay in between. The CDR3 length is 14 residues. The CDR3 region is CASSLGLSPYEQYF. For the CDR3, the DNA is TGTGCCAGCAGCTTGGGACTATCGCCCTACGAGCAGTACTTC.

V gene TRBV7-2 combines with J gene TRBJ2-3, with D maybe TRBD2 (7 bases). V lost 3 bases and J 4 bases, leaving 14 bases between the germline ends. The CDR3 has 15 residues. The germline V gene has CDR1 SGHTA and CDR2 FQGNSA. The CDR3, as DNA: TGTGCCAGCAGCTTCCCGGTAGGGGGGGCAGATACGCAGTATTTT. Its protein product is CASSFPVGGADTQYF. Based on the CDR3 plus reference TRBV7-2 and TRBJ2-3, the full variable domain is GAGVSQSPSNKVTEKGKDVELRCDPISGHTALYWYRQSLGQGLEFLIYFQGNSAPDKSGLPSDRFSAERTGGSVSTLTIQRTQQEDSAVYLCASSFPVGGADTQYFGPGTRLTVL.

This clonotype has just one count. The J gene is TRBJ2-1, the V gene TRBV5-1; 7 bases fit TRBD2. Germline assignment: CDR1 SGHRS and CDR2 YFSETQ. The V gene end was trimmed by 4 bases and the J gene end by 0 bases; junction bases not matched to a gene: 7. This CDR3 comprises 16 residues. The CDR3 protein is CASSPSRDYSYNEQFF. The CDR3 nucleotides are TGCGCCAGCAGCCCCTCCCGGGACTACTCCTACAATGAGCAGTTCTTC.

J is TRBJ2-3 and V is TRBV3-1; D possibly matches TRBD1 or TRBD2 (5 bases each). The length of the CDR3 is 17 residues. The germline V gene encodes CDR1 LGHDT and CDR2 YNNKEL (reference sequence). Trimming left V 4 bases short and J 5 bases short, with 22 bases between. CDR3 coding DNA: TGTGCCAGCAGCCCACGTACATTCCGGGACCCAATAGATACGCAGTATTTT. Amino acids: CASSPRTFRDPIDTQYF.

V usage is TRBV20-1 and J usage is TRBJ1-2; the D gene is possibly TRBD1 (6 bases). Trimming removed 6 bases from V and 7 bases from J, with 18 bases in between. The CDR3 contains 13 residues. The germline V gene encodes CDR1 DFQATT and CDR2 SNEGSKA (reference sequence). This CDR3 is CSAGRKGGSGYTF. The DNA of the CDR3 is TGCAGTGCCGGGAGAAAAGGGGGGTCTGGCTACACCTTC.

For the CDR3, the DNA is TGTGCCAGCAGTGGGGGGGAGCCATATGACTATTTCTACGAGCAGTACTTC. As protein: CASSGGEPYDYFYEQYF. The chain uses TRBV2 and TRBJ2-7; a possible D gene is TRBD2 (6 bases). Per the germline V gene, CDR1 is SNHLY and CDR2 is FYNNEI. The CDR3 length is 17 residues. V was trimmed by 4 bases and J by 3 bases, leaving 22 bases between them.

Worth noting for this clonotype: A junction end diverges from the germline sequence, so it may reflect a read error. V gene TRBV27 combines with J gene TRBJ2-3; D unresolved. The CDR3 runs 16 residues. CDR1 is MNHEY and CDR2 is SMNVEV in the germline V gene (reference sequence). The CDR3 sequence is CTSSLVATLSTDTQYF. CDR3 nucleotides: TGTACCAGCAGTTTGGTGGCTACGCTCAGCACAGATACGCAGTATTTT.

This clonotype was observed a single time. V is TRBV2 and J is TRBJ1-2; D might be TRBD1 (6 bases). Germline V gene sequence: CDR1 SNHLY, CDR2 FYNNEI. V lost 4 bases and J lost 6, with 18 bases in between. The CDR3 loop spans 15 amino acids. The CDR3 bases are TGTGCCAGCAGTGGGAGCAGGGGACTGGGGAATGGCTACACCTTC. Translating it yields CASSGSRGLGNGYTF.

The chain uses TRBV9 and TRBJ2-5; the match to TRBD2 covers 10 bases. With 1 base clipped from V and 3 bases from J, the junction kept 3 bases outside the gene matches. The CDR3 extends over 15 amino acids. CDR1 and CDR2 (germline): SGDLS, YYNGEE. Here the CDR3 DNA reads TGTGCCAGCAGCGTAATAGCGGGGGGAAAAGAGACCCAGTACTTC. Its translation is CASSVIAGGKETQYF.

The rearrangement joins TRBV29-1 to TRBJ1-1; 8 positions agree with TRBD1. In germline, CDR1 is SQVTM, CDR2 ANQGSEA. J was trimmed by 6 bases and V by 8 bases; bases with no gene match: 11. The CDR3 runs to 13 residues. The CDR3 spells CSTRLTGDAEAFF. Here the CDR3 DNA reads TGCAGCACACGATTGACAGGGGACGCTGAAGCTTTCTTT.

This clonotype has only a few counts. This chain joins TRBV6-5 and TRBJ2-3, with TRBD2 matching 8 bases. V shed 2 bases and J 2 bases; nucleotides not matched to a gene: 6. This CDR3 comprises 16 residues. Germline V CDR1 and CDR2: MNHEY, SVGAGI. In nucleotides, the CDR3 is TGTGCCAGCAGTTACAGACTAGCGAGACTCACAGATACGCAGTATTTT. Translated, it gives CASSYRLARLTDTQYF.

The rearrangement links TRBV7-8 to TRBJ2-5; possible D gene TRBD1, 6 bases. V was shortened by 0 bases and J by 1 base, with 9 bases between the two germline ends. This CDR3 has 15 amino acids. Germline loops: CDR1 SGHVS, CDR2 FQNEAQ. CDR3 region: CASSLARDTQETQYF. The CDR3 DNA is TGTGCCAGCAGCTTAGCTCGGGACACCCAAGAGACCCAGTACTTC.

This chain uses TRBV4-1 with TRBJ1-2, with 7 nucleotides matching TRBD1. The CDR3 is 15 residues long. The germline gives CDR1 MGHRA, CDR2 YSYEKL. V was clipped by 1 base and J by 4 bases; unmatched bases: 6. The CDR3 sequence: CASSQAPDRAYGYTF. In DNA form, the CDR3 reads TGCGCCAGCAGCCAAGCGCCAGACAGGGCCTATGGCTACACCTTC.